This T cell receptor (beta chain) emerged from a study of blood T cell repertoires in COVID-19. At the level of the study: PBMCs, B-cell-depleted T cells, or T cells provided the cDNA or gDNA that made up the material.

Only in-frame clones appear in the TCRdb table, and some are missing; sequencing was by immunoSEQ multiplex PCR. The table lists about 120,000 clones, over 70% of them singletons, with 25% to 35% in the top ten. Input material: peripheral blood. The sequence was obtained from a woman between 70 and 85 years old with acute or convalescent COVID-19.

For the CDR3, the DNA is TGTGCCAGCAGTTCTACCGGGACAGGGGGCGAACTCCGTGGCTACACCTTC. Translation gives CASSSTGTGGELRGYTF. The chain joins TRBV28 to TRBJ1-2; 12 nucleotides agree with TRBD1. V lost 4 bases and J lost 7; bases outside the gene matches: 13. CDR3 length: 17 amino acids. Germline V gives CDR1 MDHEN, CDR2 SYDVKM.